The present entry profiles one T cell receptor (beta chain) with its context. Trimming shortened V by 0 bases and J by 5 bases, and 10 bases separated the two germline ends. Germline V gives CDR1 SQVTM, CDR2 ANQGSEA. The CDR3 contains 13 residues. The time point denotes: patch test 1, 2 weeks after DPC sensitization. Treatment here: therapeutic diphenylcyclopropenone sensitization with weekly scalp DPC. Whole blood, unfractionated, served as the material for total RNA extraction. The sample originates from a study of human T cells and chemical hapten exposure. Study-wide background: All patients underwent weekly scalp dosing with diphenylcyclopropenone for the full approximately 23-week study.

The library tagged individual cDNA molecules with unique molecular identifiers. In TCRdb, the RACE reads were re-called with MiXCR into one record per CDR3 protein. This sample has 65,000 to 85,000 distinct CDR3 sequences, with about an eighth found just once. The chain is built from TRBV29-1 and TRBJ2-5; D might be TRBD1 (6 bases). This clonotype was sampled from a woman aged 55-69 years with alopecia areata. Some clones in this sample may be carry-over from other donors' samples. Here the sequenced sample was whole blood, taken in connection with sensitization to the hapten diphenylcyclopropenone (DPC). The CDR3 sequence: CSVEDRGWETQYF. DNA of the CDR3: TGCAGCGTTGAAGACAGGGGCTGGGAGACCCAGTACTTC.